The T cell receptor beta chain described here comes from a study of T-cell reconstitution after alpha-beta-depleted transplantation in children. Findings and limits, study-wide: Where alpha-beta T cells came from about two months after transplant was reportedly several hundred expanded graft clones. T cells produced anew were the main source of T-cell counts and diversity one year after transplant. There were some patients whose high TCRbeta diversity at day 60 came from surviving recipient T cells and thymic progenitors.

Only a few counts were recorded for this clonotype. Its antigen remains unknown. Germline V lookup: CDR1 WSHSY, CDR2 SAAADI. V gave up 6 bases and J gave up 12 bases, with 12 bases separating them. CDR3 length equals 11 residues. Unique molecular identifiers were built into the TCRbeta library. TCRdb itself ran the PCR reads through MiXCR, one entry per CDR3 protein. The table lists fewer than 1 million distinct CDR3 sequences, about 15% of them singletons, with approximately 5% in the top ten. The chain is built from TRBV10-2 and TRBJ2-1, with D perhaps assigned TRBD1 or TRBD2 (6 bases each). The sequences come from PBMCs, mostly from graft donor cells, collected 360 days after TCRalphabeta/CD19-depleted stem cell transplant. This TCR derives from a male patient younger than 18 who had a stem cell transplant for acute lymphoblastic leukemia, so the T cells may come from the graft donor. Here the CDR3 reads CASSEGGGQFF. The CDR3 DNA reads TGCGCCAGCAGCGAAGGAGGGGGGCAGTTCTTC.